This paragraph reports one TCR beta chain. Its antigen is not identified. The record originates from a study of cytomegalovirus exposure and HLA in healthy donors. Study-wide results and caveats: In an earlier analysis, most TCR beta V segments were productive about 87% or about 30% of the time. Cytomegalovirus association was assigned to about 150 TCR beta chains.

The primer mix had 60 Vbeta and 13 Jbeta primers. Using immunoSEQ multiplex PCR, the repertoire was profiled, and TCRdb retains in-frame clones only, with some absent. Of some 80,000 clones detected, around 76% appear once; the ten largest clones hold 5.9%. The source of this sequence is a man aged 18 to 35 in good health and CMV-seropositive. Sequencing input: PBMCs.

In DNA, the CDR3 is TGTGCCAGCAAACAGGGCAATCAGCCCCAGCATTTT. Protein product: CASKQGNQPQHF. V gene TRBV27 combines with J gene TRBJ1-5; maybe TRBD1 (5 bases). The CDR3 loop spans 12 amino acids. V shed 7 bases and J shed 2 bases, with 6 bases lying between them. Per the germline V gene, CDR1 is MNHEY and CDR2 is SMNVEV (reference sequence).